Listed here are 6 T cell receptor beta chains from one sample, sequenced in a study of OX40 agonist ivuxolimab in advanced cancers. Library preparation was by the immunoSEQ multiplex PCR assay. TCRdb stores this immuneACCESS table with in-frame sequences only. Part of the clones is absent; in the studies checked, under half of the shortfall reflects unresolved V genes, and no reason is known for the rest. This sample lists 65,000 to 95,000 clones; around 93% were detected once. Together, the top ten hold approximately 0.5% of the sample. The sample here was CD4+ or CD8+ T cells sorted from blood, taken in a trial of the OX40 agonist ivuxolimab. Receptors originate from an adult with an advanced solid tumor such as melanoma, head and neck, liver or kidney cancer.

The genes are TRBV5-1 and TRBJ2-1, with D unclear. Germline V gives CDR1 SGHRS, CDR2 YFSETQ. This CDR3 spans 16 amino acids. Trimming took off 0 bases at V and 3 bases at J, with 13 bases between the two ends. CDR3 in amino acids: CASSLAFTRNYNEQFF. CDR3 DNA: TGCGCCAGCAGCTTGGCCTTTACACGGAACTACAATGAGCAGTTCTTC.

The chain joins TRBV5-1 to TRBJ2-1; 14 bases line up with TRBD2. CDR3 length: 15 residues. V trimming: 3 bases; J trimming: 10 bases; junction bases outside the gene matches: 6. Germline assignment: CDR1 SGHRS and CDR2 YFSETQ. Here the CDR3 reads CASSSGTSGSREQFF. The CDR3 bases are TGCGCCAGCAGCTCGGGGACTAGCGGGAGCAGGGAGCAGTTCTTC.

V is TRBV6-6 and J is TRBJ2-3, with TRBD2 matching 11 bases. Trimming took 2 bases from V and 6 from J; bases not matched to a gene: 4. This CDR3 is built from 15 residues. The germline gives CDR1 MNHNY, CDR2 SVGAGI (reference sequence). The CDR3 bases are TGTGCCAGCAGTTACACTAGCGGGAGTTGGGATACGCAGTATTTT. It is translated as CASSYTSGSWDTQYF.

This CDR3 reads CASSFRDSLVGANVLTF. DNA for the CDR3: TGCGCCAGCAGCTTCCGGGACAGCTTAGTTGGGGCCAACGTCCTGACTTTC. This sequence joins TRBV5-1 and TRBJ2-6, with TRBD1 matching 7 bases. The trim removed 2 bases at V and 3 bases at J, leaving 8 bases unmatched. CDR3 length equals 17 residues. CDR1 and CDR2 (germline): SGHRS, YFSETQ. Using reference TRBV5-1 and TRBJ2-6 for the parts outside the CDR3, the full variable domain is KAGVTQTPRYLIKTRGQQVTLSCSPISGHRSVSWYQQTPGQGLQFLFEYFSETQRNKGNFPGRFSGRQFSNSRSEMNVSTLELGDSALYLCASSFRDSLVGANVLTFGAGSRLTVL.

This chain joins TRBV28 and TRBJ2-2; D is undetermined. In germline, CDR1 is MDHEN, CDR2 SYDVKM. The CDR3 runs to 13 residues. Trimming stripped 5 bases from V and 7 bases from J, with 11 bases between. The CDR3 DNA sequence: TGTGCCAGCAGTGTGGTAGAATACGGGGAGCTGTTTTTT. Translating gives CASSVVEYGELFF. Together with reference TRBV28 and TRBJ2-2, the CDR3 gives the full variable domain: DVKVTQSSRYLVKRTGEKVFLECVQDMDHENMFWYRQDPGLGLRLIYFSYDVKMKEKGDIPEGYSVSREKKERFSLILESASTNQTSMYLCASSVVEYGELFFGEGSRLTVL.

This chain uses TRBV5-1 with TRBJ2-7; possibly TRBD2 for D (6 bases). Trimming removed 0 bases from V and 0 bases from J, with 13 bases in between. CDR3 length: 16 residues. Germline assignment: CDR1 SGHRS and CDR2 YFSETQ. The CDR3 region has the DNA TGCGCCAGCAGCTTGGTGGTAGCGGAAAGCTCCTACGAGCAGTACTTC. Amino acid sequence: CASSLVVAESSYEQYF.